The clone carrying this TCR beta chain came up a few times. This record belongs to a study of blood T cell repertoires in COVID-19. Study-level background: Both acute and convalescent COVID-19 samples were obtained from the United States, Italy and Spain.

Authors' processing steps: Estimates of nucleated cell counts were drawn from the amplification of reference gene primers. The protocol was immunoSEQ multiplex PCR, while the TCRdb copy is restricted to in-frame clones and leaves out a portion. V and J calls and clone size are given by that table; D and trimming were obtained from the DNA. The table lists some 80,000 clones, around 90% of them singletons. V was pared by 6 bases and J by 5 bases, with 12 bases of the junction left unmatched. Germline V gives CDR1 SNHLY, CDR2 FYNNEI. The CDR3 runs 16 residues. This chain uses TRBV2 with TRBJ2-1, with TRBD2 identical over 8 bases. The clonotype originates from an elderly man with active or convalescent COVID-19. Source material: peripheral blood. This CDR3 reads CASSKIGTRNHNEQFF. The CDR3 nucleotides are TGTGCCAGCAGCAAAATCGGGACTAGGAACCACAATGAGCAGTTCTTC.